This TCR beta chain was sequenced in a study of blood T cell repertoires in COVID-19. Study-wide context: COVID-19 samples, acute and convalescent, were from the United States, Italy and Spain. Nucleic acid was either cDNA or gDNA, and it came from T cells, B-cell-depleted T cells, or PBMCs.

This clone has a handful of counts. Authors' analysis steps: Estimates of nucleated cell counts were drawn from the amplification of reference gene primers. Data came from immunoSEQ multiplex PCR; TCRdb stores just in-frame clones and leaves some out. V and J calls and clone size are as listed in that table; D and trimming were resolved from the DNA. The data show around 430,000 clones, about 91% seen once. The germline gives CDR1 MGHRA, CDR2 YSYEKL. The CDR3 runs 16 residues. The ends were cut back, 0 bases at V and 6 bases at J, with 15 bases in the middle. The Seattle patients joined while their infection was active and were tracked longitudinally afterward.

The chain links TRBV4-1 to TRBJ2-1, with D possibly TRBD2 on 7 matching bases. The sequence came from a woman between 45 and 65 years old with COVID-19, enrolled during active disease. Sequencing was done on a sample of peripheral blood. The CDR3 is CASSQDIGGPVNEQFF. The CDR3 nucleotides are TGCGCCAGCAGCCAAGATATCGGGGGGCCCGTCAATGAGCAGTTCTTC.